The entry below describes one T cell receptor beta chain. The record originates from a study of blood T cell repertoires in COVID-19. In the study overall: PBMCs, B-cell-depleted T cells, or T cells provided the cDNA or gDNA that made up the material.

Germline CDR1 reads LNHDA; CDR2 reads SQIVND (reference sequence). The CDR3 length is 16 residues. The junction had 8 bases not matched to a gene; V was cut back by 3 bases and J by 4 bases. Only in-frame clones appear in the TCRdb table, and some are missing; sequencing was by immunoSEQ multiplex PCR. The sample has some 400,000 clones, 80% to 95% seen once. The cohort comprised adults aged about 18 to 100 years residing in approximately 25 US areas. This sequence joins TRBV19 and TRBJ1-5, with 8 bases fitting TRBD1. What was sequenced was PBMCs or T cells enriched from blood (not recorded which). This TCR was recovered from a middle-aged woman who had been exposed to COVID-19. The CDR3 protein is CASSMRQGRANQPQHF. CDR3 coding DNA: TGTGCCAGTAGTATGCGACAGGGGAGGGCAAATCAGCCCCAGCATTTT.